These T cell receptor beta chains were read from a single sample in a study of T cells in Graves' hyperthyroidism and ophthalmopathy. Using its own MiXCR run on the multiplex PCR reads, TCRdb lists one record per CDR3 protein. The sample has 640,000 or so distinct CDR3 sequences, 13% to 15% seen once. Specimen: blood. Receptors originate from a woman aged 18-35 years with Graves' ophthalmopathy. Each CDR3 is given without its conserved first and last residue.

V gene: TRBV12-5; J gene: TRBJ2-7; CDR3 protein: ASGLAYEQY
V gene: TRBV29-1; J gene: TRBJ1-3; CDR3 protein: SGMTGGSGNTIY
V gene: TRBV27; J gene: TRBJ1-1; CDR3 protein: ASSLAGGLDTEAF
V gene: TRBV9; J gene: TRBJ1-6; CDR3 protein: ASSVAPGTESPLH
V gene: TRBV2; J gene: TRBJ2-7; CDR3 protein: ASSDQGLHYEQY
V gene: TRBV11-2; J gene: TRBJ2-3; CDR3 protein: ASSLVGPGTTDTQY
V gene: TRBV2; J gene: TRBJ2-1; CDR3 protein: ASRLILADYNEQF
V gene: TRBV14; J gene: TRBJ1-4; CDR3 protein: ASSQDKEVNEKLF
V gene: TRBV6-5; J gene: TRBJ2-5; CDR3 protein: ASSYTGGEGARETQY
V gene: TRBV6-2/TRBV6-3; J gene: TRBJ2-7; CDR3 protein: ASSHSVGGRPPYEQY
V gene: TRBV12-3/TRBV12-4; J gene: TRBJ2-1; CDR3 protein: ASSLAGLADHNEQF
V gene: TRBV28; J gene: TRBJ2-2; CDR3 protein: ASSLTIGADVFGELF
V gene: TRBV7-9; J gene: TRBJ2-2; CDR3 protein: ASSLRWRENTGELF
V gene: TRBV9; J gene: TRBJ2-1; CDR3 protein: ASSVEVRGSSYNEQF
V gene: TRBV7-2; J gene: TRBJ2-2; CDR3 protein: ASSYVAGVNTGELF
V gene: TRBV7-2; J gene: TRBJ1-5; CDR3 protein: AWSARHDRERSNQPQH
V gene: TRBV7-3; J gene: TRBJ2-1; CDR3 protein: ASSLIGGRANERF
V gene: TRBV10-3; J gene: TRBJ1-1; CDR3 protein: AISDPSVTGGRTEAF
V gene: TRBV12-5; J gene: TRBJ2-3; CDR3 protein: ASGYVVTRGTQY
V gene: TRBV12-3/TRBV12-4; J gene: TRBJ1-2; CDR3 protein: ASSTGHGYT
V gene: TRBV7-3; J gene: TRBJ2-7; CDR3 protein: ASTVGGSLSYEQY
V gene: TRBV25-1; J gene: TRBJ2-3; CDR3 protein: ASSYGVGVTDTQY
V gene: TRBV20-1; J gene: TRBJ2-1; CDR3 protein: SARDIGGKSNEQF
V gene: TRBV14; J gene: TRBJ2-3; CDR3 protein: ASSLRRGRDTQY
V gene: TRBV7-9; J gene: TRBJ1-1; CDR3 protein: ASSLEWETWGGNTEAF
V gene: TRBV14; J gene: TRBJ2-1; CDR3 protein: ASSQDLGTSGRSHNEQF
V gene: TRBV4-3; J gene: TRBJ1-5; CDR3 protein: ASSQDYRGLGQPQH
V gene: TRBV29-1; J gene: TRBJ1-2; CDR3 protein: SVEDLGARGYT
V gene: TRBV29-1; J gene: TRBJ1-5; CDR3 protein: SVRLQADQPQH
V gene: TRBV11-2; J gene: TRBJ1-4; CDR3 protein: TSSRGQGEKLF
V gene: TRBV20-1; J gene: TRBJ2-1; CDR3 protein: SVLAGDTYNEQF
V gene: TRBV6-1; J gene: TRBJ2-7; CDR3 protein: ASSGTGLTSSYEQY